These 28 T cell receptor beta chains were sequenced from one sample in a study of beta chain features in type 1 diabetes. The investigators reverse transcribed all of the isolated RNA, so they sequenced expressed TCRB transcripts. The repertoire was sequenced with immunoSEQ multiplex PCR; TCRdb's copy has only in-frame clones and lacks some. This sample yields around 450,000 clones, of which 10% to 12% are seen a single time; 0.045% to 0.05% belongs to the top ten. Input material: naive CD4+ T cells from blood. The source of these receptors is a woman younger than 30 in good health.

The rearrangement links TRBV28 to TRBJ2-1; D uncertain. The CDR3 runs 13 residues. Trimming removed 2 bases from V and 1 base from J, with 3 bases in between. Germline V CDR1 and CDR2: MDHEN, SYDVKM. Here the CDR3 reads CASSLDSYNEQFF. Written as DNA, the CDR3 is TGTGCCAGCAGTTTAGATTCCTACAATGAGCAGTTCTTC.

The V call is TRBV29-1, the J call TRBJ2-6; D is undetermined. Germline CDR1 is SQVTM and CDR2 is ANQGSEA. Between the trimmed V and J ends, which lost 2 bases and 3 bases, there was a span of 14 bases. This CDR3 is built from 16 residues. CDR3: CSVELPGEFGANVLTF. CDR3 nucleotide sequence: TGCAGCGTTGAACTACCAGGAGAATTTGGGGCCAACGTCCTGACTTTC.

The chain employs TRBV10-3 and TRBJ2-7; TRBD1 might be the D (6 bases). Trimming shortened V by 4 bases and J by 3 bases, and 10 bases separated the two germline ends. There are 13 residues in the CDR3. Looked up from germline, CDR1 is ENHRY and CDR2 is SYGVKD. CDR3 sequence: CAISAGVLYEQYV. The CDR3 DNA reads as TGTGCCATCAGTGCAGGGGTTCTCTACGAGCAGTACGTC.

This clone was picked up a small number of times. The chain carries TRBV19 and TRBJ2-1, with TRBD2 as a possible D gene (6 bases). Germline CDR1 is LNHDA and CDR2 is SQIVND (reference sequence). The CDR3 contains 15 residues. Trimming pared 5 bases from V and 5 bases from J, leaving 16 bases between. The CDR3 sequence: CASSPMGGGNNEQFF. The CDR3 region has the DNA TGTGCCAGTAGTCCAATGGGGGGAGGCAACAATGAGCAGTTCTTC.

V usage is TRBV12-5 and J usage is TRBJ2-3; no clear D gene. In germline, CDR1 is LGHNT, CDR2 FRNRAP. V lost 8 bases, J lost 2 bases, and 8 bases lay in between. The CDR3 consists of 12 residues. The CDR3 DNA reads TGTGCTAGTAAAGGATACACAGATACGCAGTATTTT. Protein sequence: CASKGYTDTQYF.

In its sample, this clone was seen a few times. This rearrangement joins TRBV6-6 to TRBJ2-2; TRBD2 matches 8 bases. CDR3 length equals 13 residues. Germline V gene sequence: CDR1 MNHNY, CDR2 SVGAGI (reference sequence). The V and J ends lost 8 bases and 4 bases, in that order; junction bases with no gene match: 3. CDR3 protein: CASGTSRTGELFF. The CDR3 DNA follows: TGTGCCAGCGGGACTAGTCGCACCGGGGAGCTGTTTTTT.

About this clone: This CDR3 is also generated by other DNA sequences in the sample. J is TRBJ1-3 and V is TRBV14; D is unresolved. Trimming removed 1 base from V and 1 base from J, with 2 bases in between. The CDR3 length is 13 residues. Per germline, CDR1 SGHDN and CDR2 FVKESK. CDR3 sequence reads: CASSQASGNTIYF. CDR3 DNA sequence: TGTGCCAGCAGCCAAGCATCTGGAAACACCATATATTTT.

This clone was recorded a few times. The CDR3 protein is CASSYNNQPQHF. The CDR3 DNA is TGTGCCAGCAGCTACAACAATCAGCCCCAGCATTTT. The chain combines TRBV7-9 with TRBJ1-5; no clear D. The CDR3 length is 12 residues. Deletions cut 4 bases from V and 3 bases from J, with 4 bases between. The V gene's germline CDR1 is SEHNR and CDR2 FQNEAQ (reference sequence). Together with reference TRBV7-9 and TRBJ1-5, the CDR3 gives the full variable domain: DTGVSQNPRHKITKRGQNVTFRCDPISEHNRLYWYRQTLGQGPEFLTYFQNEAQLEKSRLLSDRFSAERPKGSFSTLEIQRTEQGDSAMYLCASSYNNQPQHFGDGTRLSIL.

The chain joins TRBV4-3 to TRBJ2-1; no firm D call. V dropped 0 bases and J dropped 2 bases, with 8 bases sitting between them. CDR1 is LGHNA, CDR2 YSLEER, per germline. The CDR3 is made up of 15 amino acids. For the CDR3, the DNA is TGCGCCAGCAGCCAAGATACAGTACCCTACAATGAGCAGTTCTTC. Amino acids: CASSQDTVPYNEQFF.

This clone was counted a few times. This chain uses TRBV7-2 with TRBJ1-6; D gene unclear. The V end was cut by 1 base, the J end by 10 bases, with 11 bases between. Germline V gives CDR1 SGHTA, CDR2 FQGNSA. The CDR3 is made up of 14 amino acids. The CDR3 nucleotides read TGTGCCAGCAGCTTAGGTCCGACTTCATCACCCCTCCACTTT. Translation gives CASSLGPTSSPLHF.

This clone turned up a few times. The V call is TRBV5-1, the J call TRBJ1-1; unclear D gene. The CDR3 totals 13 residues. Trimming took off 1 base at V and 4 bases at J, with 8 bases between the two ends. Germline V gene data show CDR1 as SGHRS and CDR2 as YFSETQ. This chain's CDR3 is CASSLSRGTEAFF. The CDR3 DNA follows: TGCGCCAGCAGCTTGAGCCGAGGCACTGAAGCTTTCTTT.

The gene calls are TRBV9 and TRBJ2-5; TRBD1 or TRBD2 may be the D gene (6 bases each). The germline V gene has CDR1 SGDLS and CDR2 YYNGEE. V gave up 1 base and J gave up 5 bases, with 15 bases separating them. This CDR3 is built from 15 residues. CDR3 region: CASSVLEGGGETQYF. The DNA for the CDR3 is TGTGCCAGCAGCGTACTGGAGGGGGGCGGTGAGACCCAGTACTTC.

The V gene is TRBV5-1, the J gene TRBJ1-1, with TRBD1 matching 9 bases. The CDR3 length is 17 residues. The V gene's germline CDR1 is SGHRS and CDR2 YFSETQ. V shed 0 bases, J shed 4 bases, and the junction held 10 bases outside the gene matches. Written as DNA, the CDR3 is TGCGCCAGCAGCTTGGATGGAACAGGGGGCTCCCGCACTGAAGCTTTCTTT. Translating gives CASSLDGTGGSRTEAFF. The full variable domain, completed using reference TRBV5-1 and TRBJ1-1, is KAGVTQTPRYLIKTRGQQVTLSCSPISGHRSVSWYQQTPGQGLQFLFEYFSETQRNKGNFPGRFSGRQFSNSRSEMNVSTLELGDSALYLCASSLDGTGGSRTEAFFGQGTRLTVV.

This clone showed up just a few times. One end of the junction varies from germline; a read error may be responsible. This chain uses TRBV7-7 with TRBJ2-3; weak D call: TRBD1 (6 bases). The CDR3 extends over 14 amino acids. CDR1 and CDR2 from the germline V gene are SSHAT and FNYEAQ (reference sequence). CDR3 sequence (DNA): TGTGCTAGCAGCCCGACAGGTCGATCAGATACGCAGTATTTT. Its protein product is CASSPTGRSDTQYF.

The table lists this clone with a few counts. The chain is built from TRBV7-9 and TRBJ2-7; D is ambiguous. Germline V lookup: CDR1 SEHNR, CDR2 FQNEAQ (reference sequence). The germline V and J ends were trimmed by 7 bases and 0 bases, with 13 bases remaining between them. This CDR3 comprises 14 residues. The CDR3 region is CASTSSPSSYEQYF. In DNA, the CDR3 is TGTGCCAGCACCTCCTCTCCAAGCTCCTACGAGCAGTACTTC.

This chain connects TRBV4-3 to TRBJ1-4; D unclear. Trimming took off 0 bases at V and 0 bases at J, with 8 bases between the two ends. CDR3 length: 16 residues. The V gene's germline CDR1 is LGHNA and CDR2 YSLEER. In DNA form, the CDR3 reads TGCGCCAGCAGCCAAGATCCCAGTGCAACTAATGAAAAACTGTTTTTT. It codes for CASSQDPSATNEKLFF.

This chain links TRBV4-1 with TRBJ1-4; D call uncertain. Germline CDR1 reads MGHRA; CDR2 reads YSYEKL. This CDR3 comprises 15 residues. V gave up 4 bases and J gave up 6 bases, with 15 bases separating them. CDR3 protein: CASSLLPLGDEKLFF. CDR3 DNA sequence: TGCGCCAGCAGCCTCCTCCCCCTAGGAGATGAAAAACTGTTTTTT.

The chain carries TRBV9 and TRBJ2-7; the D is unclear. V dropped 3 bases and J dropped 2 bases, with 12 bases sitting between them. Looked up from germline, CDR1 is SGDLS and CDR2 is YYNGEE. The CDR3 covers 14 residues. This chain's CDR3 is CASSGGPGAYEQYF. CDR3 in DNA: TGTGCCAGCAGCGGAGGCCCAGGAGCCTACGAGCAGTACTTC. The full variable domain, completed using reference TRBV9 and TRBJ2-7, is DSGVTQTPKHLITATGQRVTLRCSPRSGDLSVYWYQQSLDQGLQFLIQYYNGEERAKGNILERFSAQQFPDLHSELNLSSLELGDSALYFCASSGGPGAYEQYFGPGTRLTVT.

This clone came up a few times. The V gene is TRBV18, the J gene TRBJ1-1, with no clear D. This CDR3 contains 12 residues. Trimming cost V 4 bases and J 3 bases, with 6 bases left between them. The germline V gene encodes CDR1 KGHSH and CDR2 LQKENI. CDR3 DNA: TGTGCCAGCTCACGAGGCGACACTGAAGCTTTCTTT. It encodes CASSRGDTEAFF.

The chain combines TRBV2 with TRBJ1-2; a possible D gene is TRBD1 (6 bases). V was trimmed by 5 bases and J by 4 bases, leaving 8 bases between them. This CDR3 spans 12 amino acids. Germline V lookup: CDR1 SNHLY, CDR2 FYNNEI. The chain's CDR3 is CASSSDSYGYTF. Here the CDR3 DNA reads TGTGCCAGCAGTTCGGACAGCTATGGCTACACCTTC.

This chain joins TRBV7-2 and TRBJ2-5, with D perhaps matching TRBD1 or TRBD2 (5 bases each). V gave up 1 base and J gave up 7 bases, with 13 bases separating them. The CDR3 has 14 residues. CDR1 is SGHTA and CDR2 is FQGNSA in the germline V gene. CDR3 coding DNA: TGTGCCAGCAGCTTAGAGGGGACGGTGGGGACCCAGTACTTC. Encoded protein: CASSLEGTVGTQYF.

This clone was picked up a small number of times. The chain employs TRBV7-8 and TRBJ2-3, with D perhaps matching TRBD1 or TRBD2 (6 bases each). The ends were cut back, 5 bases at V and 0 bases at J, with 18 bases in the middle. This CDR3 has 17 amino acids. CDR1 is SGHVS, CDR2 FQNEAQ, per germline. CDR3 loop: CASSKRRTGASTDTQYF. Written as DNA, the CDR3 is TGTGCCAGCAGCAAAAGGAGGACGGGGGCTAGCACAGATACGCAGTATTTT.

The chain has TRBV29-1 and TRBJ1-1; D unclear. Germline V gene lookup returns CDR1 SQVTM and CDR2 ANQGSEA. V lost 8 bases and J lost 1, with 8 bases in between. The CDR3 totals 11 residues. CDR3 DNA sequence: TGCAGCTGCAGATCGAACACTGAAGCTTTCTTT. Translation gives CSCRSNTEAFF.

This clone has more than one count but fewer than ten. This chain's CDR3 is CASSVAGALDYGYTF. CDR3 in DNA: TGTGCCAGCAGCGTAGCGGGGGCCCTGGACTATGGCTACACCTTC. The chain joins TRBV9 to TRBJ1-2, with D possibly matching TRBD1 (6 bases). This CDR3 is built from 15 residues. Trimming removed 0 bases from V and 3 bases from J, with 12 bases in between. Germline V gives CDR1 SGDLS, CDR2 YYNGEE.

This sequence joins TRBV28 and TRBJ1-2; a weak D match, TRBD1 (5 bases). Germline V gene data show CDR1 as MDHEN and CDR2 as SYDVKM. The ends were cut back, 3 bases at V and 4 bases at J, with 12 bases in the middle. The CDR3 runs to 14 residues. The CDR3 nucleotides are TGTGCCAGCAGTTTCGGGGACGGCAGCTATGGCTACACCTTC. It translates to CASSFGDGSYGYTF.

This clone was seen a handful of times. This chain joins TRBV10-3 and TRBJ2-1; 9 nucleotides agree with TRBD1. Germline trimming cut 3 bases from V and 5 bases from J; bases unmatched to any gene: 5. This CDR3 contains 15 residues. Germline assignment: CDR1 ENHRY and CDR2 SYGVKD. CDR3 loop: CAISDRDRVNNEQFF. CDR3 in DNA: TGTGCCATCAGTGATCGGGACAGGGTCAACAATGAGCAGTTCTTC.

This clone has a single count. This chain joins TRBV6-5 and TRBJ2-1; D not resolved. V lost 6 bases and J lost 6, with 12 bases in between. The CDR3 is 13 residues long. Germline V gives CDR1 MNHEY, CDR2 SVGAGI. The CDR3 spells CASRFLYLNEQFF. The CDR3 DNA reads TGTGCCAGCAGATTCCTTTATCTCAATGAGCAGTTCTTC.

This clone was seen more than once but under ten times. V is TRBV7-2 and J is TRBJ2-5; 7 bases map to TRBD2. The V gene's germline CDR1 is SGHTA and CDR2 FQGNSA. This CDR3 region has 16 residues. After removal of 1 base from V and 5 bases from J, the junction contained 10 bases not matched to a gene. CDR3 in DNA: TGTGCCAGCAGCTTAGGACTAGCCCGGAGCCTGGAGACCCAGTACTTC. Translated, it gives CASSLGLARSLETQYF.